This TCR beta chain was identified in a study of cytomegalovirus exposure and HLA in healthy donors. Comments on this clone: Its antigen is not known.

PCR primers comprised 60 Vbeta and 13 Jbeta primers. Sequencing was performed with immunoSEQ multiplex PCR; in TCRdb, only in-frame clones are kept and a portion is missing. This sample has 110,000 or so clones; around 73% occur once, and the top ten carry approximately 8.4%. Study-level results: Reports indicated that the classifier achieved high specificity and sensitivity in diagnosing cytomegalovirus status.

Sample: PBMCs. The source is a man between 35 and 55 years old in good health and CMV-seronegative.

This CDR3 reads CASSLLKGAGNTIYF. CDR3 bases: TGTGCCAGCAGCTTGCTGAAGGGGGCTGGAAACACCATATATTTT. The chain recombines TRBV7-9 with TRBJ1-3, with TRBD1 as a possible D gene (6 bases). The CDR3 is 15 amino acids. V lost 3 bases to trimming and J lost 2 bases, with 11 bases between them. The germline CDR1 and CDR2 sequences are SEHNR and FQNEAQ (reference sequence). Variable domain in full (rest from reference TRBV7-9 and TRBJ1-3): DTGVSQNPRHKITKRGQNVTFRCDPISEHNRLYWYRQTLGQGPEFLTYFQNEAQLEKSRLLSDRFSAERPKGSFSTLEIQRTEQGDSAMYLCASSLLKGAGNTIYFGEGSWLTVV.